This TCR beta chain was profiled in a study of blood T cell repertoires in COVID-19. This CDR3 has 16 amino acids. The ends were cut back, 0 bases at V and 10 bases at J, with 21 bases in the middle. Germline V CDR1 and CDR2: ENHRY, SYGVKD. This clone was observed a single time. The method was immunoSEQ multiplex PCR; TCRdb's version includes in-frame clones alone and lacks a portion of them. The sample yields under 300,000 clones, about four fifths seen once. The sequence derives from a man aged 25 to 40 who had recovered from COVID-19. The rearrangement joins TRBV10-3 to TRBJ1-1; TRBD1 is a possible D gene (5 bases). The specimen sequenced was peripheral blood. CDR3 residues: CAISESTGRGGEVAFF. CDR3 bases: TGTGCCATCAGTGAGTCGACTGGTCGCGGGGGAGAGGTAGCTTTCTTT.